Following are 7 T cell receptor beta chains from one sample sequenced in a study of T-cell memory formation after mild COVID-19 (dated by TCRdb to 2020 to 2022). Receptor libraries were prepared by 5' RACE. This sample was sequenced with an Illumina NovaSeq 6000. Using fastp at Q25 and MiXCR, TCRdb reprocessed the public reads and kept productive beta chains. CDR3 protein duplicates are merged, each entry listing the most common genes and DNA. This sample has approximately 340,000 distinct CDR3 sequences in its table, and approximately 13% of those were observed once. Together, the top ten hold about a fifth of the sample. What was sequenced was PBMCs or a T cell subset sorted from them (not recorded which). Every receptor here comes from a man aged 18-30 years who had mild COVID-19 (a few samples of this study predate the infection). The sample titles of this study are shuffled in the database, so cell type and time point are left out; the donor was told from shared clones.

This chain uses TRBV9 with TRBJ1-1; the D is unclear. Looked up from germline, CDR1 is SGDLS and CDR2 is YYNGEE. The germline V and J ends were trimmed by 2 bases and 4 bases, with 9 bases remaining between them. The CDR3 is made up of 13 amino acids. The CDR3 DNA is TGTGCCAGCAGCGTTCAGGTAGGCACTGAAGCTTTCTTT. Translating gives CASSVQVGTEAFF.

The V and J genes are TRBV5-1 and TRBJ2-3; the D call may be TRBD1 or TRBD2 (5 bases each). Germline loops: CDR1 SGHRS, CDR2 YFSETQ. Trimming cost V 0 bases and J 1 base, with 12 bases left between them. This CDR3 region has 16 residues. The CDR3 DNA reads as TGCGCCAGCAGCTTGGCCGTAGTGGGGGGCACAGATACGCAGTATTTT. It translates to CASSLAVVGGTDTQYF.

This clonotype occurred many times. The chain uses TRBV7-3 and TRBJ2-1, with D possibly matching TRBD1 (7 bases). This CDR3 comprises 14 residues. Germline V lookup: CDR1 SGHTA, CDR2 FQGTGA. V lost 5 bases and J lost 8, with 16 bases in between. This CDR3 reads CASSPPGGNHEQFF. Here the CDR3 DNA reads TGTGCCAGCAGCCCCCCAGGGGGGAACCATGAGCAGTTCTTC.

This clonotype was recorded at least ten times. The J gene is TRBJ2-7, the V gene TRBV12-3 or TRBV12-4; 7 bases line up with TRBD2. Trimming cost V 8 bases and J 7 bases; bases outside gene matches: 5. CDR3 size: 11 residues. The CDR3 sequence is CASSPGGEQYF. CDR3 in DNA: TGTGCCAGCTCGCCGGGGGGAGAGCAGTACTTC.

The chain joins TRBV9 to TRBJ1-5, with D possibly TRBD1 on 5 matching bases. The CDR3 runs to 14 residues. V lost 0 bases to trimming and J lost 7 bases, with 11 bases between them. CDR1 is SGDLS and CDR2 is YYNGEE in the germline V gene. Written as DNA, the CDR3 is TGTGCCAGCAGCGTAGGGGCAGGGACGCAGCCCCAGCATTTT. Protein sequence: CASSVGAGTQPQHF.

The rearrangement links TRBV6-6 to TRBJ1-1, with D maybe TRBD1 (6 bases). The CDR3 has 15 amino acids. Germline V gives CDR1 MNHNY, CDR2 SVGAGI (reference sequence). Trimming removed 6 bases at V and 0 bases at J, with 14 bases between. In DNA, the CDR3 is TGTGCCAGCAGGTTACTAGGGGGGATGAACACTGAAGCTTTCTTT. Protein product: CASRLLGGMNTEAFF.

In this sample, this clonotype turned up many times. The chain joins TRBV15 to TRBJ2-1; no firm D call. The CDR3 totals 11 residues. CDR1 is LNHNV, CDR2 YYDKDF, per germline (reference sequence). V gave up 1 base and J gave up 9 bases, with 4 bases separating them. Written as DNA, the CDR3 is TGTGCCACCAGCAGAGTTGGTGAGCAGTTCTTC. This encodes CATSRVGEQFF.